This entry lists 28 T cell receptor beta chains sequenced from one sample in a study of response to subunit inactivated influenza vaccine. TCRdb redid the calling of the RT-PCR reads with MiXCR, one entry per CDR3 protein. The sample contains around 540,000 distinct CDR3 sequences, about 11% of which appear only once. Sequenced material: PBMCs from blood, taken on the day of vaccination. The source of these receptors is a man aged 45-65 years who received an inactivated influenza vaccine.

At least ten counts were recorded for this clonotype. The CDR3 nucleotides read TGTGCCACCAGTGATTTGAAGGGCCTAGATACGCAGTATTTT. It translates to CATSDLKGLDTQYF. The rearrangement links TRBV24-1 to TRBJ2-3; no clear D. The CDR3 extends over 14 amino acids. Trimming cost V 0 bases and J 5 bases, with 8 bases left between them. CDR1 and CDR2 (germline): KGHDR, SFDVKD.

This clonotype was picked up many times. The chain joins TRBV20-1 to TRBJ2-7; D is undetermined. The CDR3 has 13 amino acids. Looked up from germline, CDR1 is DFQATT and CDR2 is SNEGSKA (reference sequence). V was trimmed by 1 base and J by 1 base, leaving 8 bases between them. In DNA, the CDR3 is TGCAGTGCTAGAGGTCCAGGTTCCTACGAGCAGTACTTC. Its translation: CSARGPGSYEQYF.

This clonotype was recorded at least ten times. The chain has TRBV4-1 and TRBJ2-3, with 9 bases fitting TRBD1. This CDR3 is built from 16 residues. In germline, CDR1 is MGHRA, CDR2 YSYEKL. J lost 3 bases, V lost 4 bases, and 8 bases had no gene match. The CDR3, as DNA: TGCGCCAGCAGCCGGTATGGGACAGGGAGTACAGATACGCAGTATTTT. Translating it yields CASSRYGTGSTDTQYF.

This clonotype was counted ten times or more. The CDR3 nucleotides read TGTGCCAGCAGCTTGGGTGTCAGCTACAATGAGCAGTTCTTC. Translating it yields CASSLGVSYNEQFF. The V gene is TRBV12-3 or TRBV12-4, the J gene TRBJ2-1; D not certain. V lost 6 bases and J lost 3, with 12 bases in between. This CDR3 contains 14 residues.

The chain has TRBV7-9 and TRBJ2-1; D is ambiguous. Deletions cut 5 bases from V and 4 bases from J, with 9 bases between. The CDR3 extends over 13 amino acids. The germline V gene encodes CDR1 SEHNR and CDR2 FQNEAQ (reference sequence). DNA for the CDR3: TGTGCCAGCAGCCCGCAGCGATACAATGAGCAGTTCTTC. It codes for CASSPQRYNEQFF. The full variable domain, with the rest looked up from reference TRBV7-9 and TRBJ2-1, is DTGVSQNPRHKITKRGQNVTFRCDPISEHNRLYWYRQTLGQGPEFLTYFQNEAQLEKSRLLSDRFSAERPKGSFSTLEIQRTEQGDSAMYLCASSPQRYNEQFFGPGTRLTVL.

V usage is TRBV10-3 and J usage is TRBJ2-6, with D perhaps TRBD2 (6 bases). The CDR3 consists of 16 residues. V was cut by 3 bases and J by 2 bases, with 11 bases left in between. Germline values: CDR1 ENHRY, CDR2 SYGVKD. CDR3 in amino acids: CAISDSGSPGANVLTF. The CDR3 DNA follows: TGTGCCATCAGTGATTCCGGGAGCCCTGGGGCCAACGTCCTGACTTTC.

This chain joins TRBV24-1 and TRBJ2-3; 8 nucleotides match TRBD2. Trimming at V came to 3 bases and at J to 1 base, leaving 8 bases not matched to a gene. This CDR3 has 17 residues. The germline V gene has CDR1 KGHDR and CDR2 SFDVKD. CDR3 protein: CATSDRFGRGGTDTQYF. CDR3 sequence (DNA): TGTGCCACCAGTGATCGTTTCGGGCGGGGGGGCACAGATACGCAGTATTTT.

This clonotype was seen more than once but under ten times. The gene calls are TRBV5-1 and TRBJ2-5; D gene uncertain. V lost 4 bases, J lost 0 bases, and 10 bases lay in between. CDR1 SGHRS and CDR2 YFSETQ come from the germline V gene. This CDR3 has 14 residues. CDR3 sequence reads: CASSPGGDQETQYF. The CDR3 DNA reads TGCGCCAGCAGCCCCGGTGGGGACCAAGAGACCCAGTACTTC.

The chain joins TRBV6-2 or TRBV6-3 to TRBJ2-2; a possible D gene is TRBD2 (6 bases). Trimming took 6 bases from V and 5 from J, leaving 16 bases between them. This CDR3 has 15 residues. The germline V gene has CDR1 MNHEY and CDR2 SVGEGT. CDR3 sequence reads: CASRQTGGGTGELFF. Here the CDR3 DNA reads TGTGCCAGCAGACAAACAGGTGGAGGGACCGGGGAGCTGTTTTTT.

The sample holds many counts of this clonotype. This chain links TRBV9 with TRBJ2-1; 13 bases line up with TRBD2. This CDR3 contains 16 residues. Germline V gene lookup returns CDR1 SGDLS and CDR2 YYNGEE. Trimming cost V 4 bases and J 4 bases; bases outside gene matches: 5. This CDR3 is CASSIPGLAGYNEQFF. The CDR3 DNA follows: TGTGCCAGCAGCATACCGGGACTAGCGGGATACAATGAGCAGTTCTTC.

This rearrangement joins TRBV6-2 or TRBV6-3 to TRBJ2-7; the D is unclear. V was trimmed by 4 bases and J by 7 bases, leaving 8 bases between them. The CDR3 is 11 residues long. Germline V CDR1 and CDR2: MNHEY, SVGEGT. The DNA for the CDR3 is TGTGCCAGCAGTTTGGGAACGGAGCAGTACTTC. Its translation: CASSLGTEQYF.

The table lists this clonotype with many counts. The chain's CDR3 is CASSLGTTTDTQYF. CDR3 nucleotides: TGTGCCAGCAGTCTAGGGACTACCACAGATACGCAGTATTTT. V gene TRBV12-3 or TRBV12-4 combines with J gene TRBJ2-3; 7 bases map to TRBD2. The V segment lost 5 bases and the J segment 2 bases; nucleotides outside the gene matches: 4. This CDR3 comprises 14 residues.

The CDR3, as DNA: TGTGCCAGCAGCGCCCAGGGACAGGGCTCGCGAGAGACCCAGTTCTTC. This gives the protein CASSAQGQGSRETQFF. The V gene is TRBV7-9, the J gene TRBJ2-5; 9 positions agree with TRBD1. The last part of the DNA fits TRBJ2-1 better; the J call may be wrong. The CDR3 consists of 16 residues. Germline V gene sequence: CDR1 SEHNR, CDR2 FQNEAQ (reference sequence).

This rearrangement joins TRBV9 to TRBJ2-2; the match to TRBD2 covers 7 bases. CDR1 SGDLS and CDR2 YYNGEE come from the germline V gene. This CDR3 spans 16 amino acids. The J segment lost 1 base and the V segment lost 0 bases, leaving 3 bases of the junction unmatched. CDR3 loop: CASSVDGGRNTGELFF. As DNA, the CDR3 is TGTGCCAGCAGCGTAGATGGCGGGAGGAACACCGGGGAGCTGTTTTTT.

This clonotype occurred a few times. The gene calls are TRBV6-2 or TRBV6-3 and TRBJ2-5; the match to TRBD1 covers 8 bases. The CDR3 is 16 residues long. V was pared by 6 bases and J by 5 bases, with 14 bases of the junction left unmatched. Germline V gene data show CDR1 as MNHEY and CDR2 as SVGEGT. CDR3 bases: TGTGCCAGCAGCCACAGGGGGACGGGGATCCGGGAGACCCAGTACTTC. Its protein is CASSHRGTGIRETQYF.

This clonotype turned up a few times. This chain links TRBV18 with TRBJ2-7; D is possibly TRBD1 (5 bases). V lost 1 base and J 3 bases, leaving 13 bases between the germline ends. Germline values: CDR1 KGHSH, CDR2 LQKENI. The CDR3 contains 15 residues. In DNA form, the CDR3 reads TGTGCCAGCTCACCACAGGCAGGGCCTGGCTACGAGCAGTACTTC. It yields the protein CASSPQAGPGYEQYF. Looking up the rest from reference TRBV18 and TRBJ2-7 gives the full variable domain: NAGVMQNPRHLVRRRGQEARLRCSPMKGHSHVYWYRQLPEEGLKFMVYLQKENIIDESGMPKERFSAEFPKEGPSILRIQQVVRGDSAAYFCASSPQAGPGYEQYFGPGTRLTVT.

This chain connects TRBV5-1 to TRBJ2-1; D perhaps matches TRBD2 (5 bases). V was clipped by 2 bases and J by 1 base, with 10 bases between them. The CDR3 totals 15 residues. Germline-derived CDR1 and CDR2 are SGHRS and YFSETQ. The CDR3 DNA sequence: TGCGCCAGCAGCTTTGAGGGATGGTCCTACAATGAGCAGTTCTTC. This encodes CASSFEGWSYNEQFF.

This clonotype was seen repeatedly, ten times or more. This rearrangement joins TRBV5-1 to TRBJ2-3; 15 nucleotides agree with TRBD2. J was trimmed by 4 bases and V by 4 bases; bases with no gene match: 1. The CDR3 is 15 amino acids. Germline CDR1 and CDR2: SGHRS and YFSETQ. The CDR3 sequence is CASSRTSGRADTQYF. The CDR3 nucleotides read TGCGCCAGCAGCAGGACTAGCGGGAGGGCAGATACGCAGTATTTT.

V gene TRBV5-4 combines with J gene TRBJ1-6; 7 nucleotides align to TRBD1. V shed 3 bases and J 6 bases; nucleotides not matched to a gene: 9. This CDR3 has 16 residues. Germline CDR1 and CDR2: SGHNT and YYREEE (reference sequence). This chain's CDR3 is CASSSARGIGNSPLHF. CDR3 sequence (DNA): TGTGCCAGCAGCTCCGCCAGGGGGATTGGTAATTCACCCCTCCACTTT.

This clonotype was counted many times. The chain uses TRBV7-2 and TRBJ2-5; 12 bases fit TRBD2. Trimming at V came to 3 bases and at J to 2 bases, leaving 4 bases not matched to a gene. This CDR3 spans 16 amino acids. Germline V gene sequence: CDR1 SGHTA, CDR2 FQGNSA. CDR3 in amino acids: CASSFGLAGTQETQYF. The CDR3, as DNA: TGTGCCAGCAGCTTCGGACTAGCGGGAACTCAAGAGACCCAGTACTTC.

This clonotype was picked up many times. CDR3 residues: CASSLEGRAYGYTF. DNA for the CDR3: TGCGCCAGCAGCTTGGAGGGCAGGGCCTATGGCTACACCTTC. The chain uses TRBV5-1 and TRBJ1-2, with D tentatively TRBD1 (5 bases). Germline CDR1 is SGHRS and CDR2 is YFSETQ. V was shortened by 0 bases and J by 4 bases, with 10 bases between the two germline ends. This CDR3 contains 14 residues.

This clonotype turned up a few times. The chain couples TRBV7-2 to TRBJ2-3; 7 bases are a match to TRBD2. V was pared by 5 bases and J by 0 bases, with 8 bases of the junction left unmatched. The CDR3 spans 16 residues. Germline CDR1 reads SGHTA; CDR2 reads FQGNSA. CDR3 in amino acids: CASSPTREISTDTQYF. The CDR3 bases are TGTGCCAGCAGCCCAACGCGGGAGATTAGCACAGATACGCAGTATTTT.

This clonotype has only a few counts. CDR3 protein: CASSVRWTAGEQYF. CDR3 nucleotide sequence: TGCGCCAGTAGCGTCCGATGGACAGCGGGGGAGCAGTACTTC. The rearrangement uses TRBV5-1 and TRBJ2-7; D may be TRBD2 (7 bases). The germline V gene encodes CDR1 SGHRS and CDR2 YFSETQ. Between the trimmed V and J ends, which lost 8 bases and 7 bases, there was a span of 22 bases. CDR3 length: 14 amino acids.

This clonotype appeared a few times. V is TRBV6-2 or TRBV6-3 and J is TRBJ2-5, with 8 bases lining up with TRBD1. Germline assignment: CDR1 MNHEY and CDR2 SVGEGT. There are 16 residues in the CDR3. V shed 5 bases and J 2 bases; nucleotides not matched to a gene: 10. The CDR3, as DNA: TGTGCCAGCAGTCGAACGACAGGGGCCATACAAGAGACCCAGTACTTC. It yields the protein CASSRTTGAIQETQYF.

This clonotype occurred many times. This CDR3 is CASSIGGTGSYNEQFF. CDR3 nucleotides: TGTGCCAGCAGTATAGGGGGGACAGGCTCCTACAATGAGCAGTTCTTC. The rearrangement uses TRBV9 and TRBJ2-1; 8 nucleotides align to TRBD1. Germline values: CDR1 SGDLS, CDR2 YYNGEE. V was clipped by 5 bases and J by 0 bases; unmatched bases: 7. The CDR3 loop spans 16 amino acids.

This clonotype has a handful of counts. The chain combines TRBV6-1 with TRBJ2-7, with TRBD2 as a possible D gene (5 bases). V gave up 5 bases and J gave up 5 bases, with 22 bases separating them. Germline CDR1 MNHNS, CDR2 SASEGT. This CDR3 is 16 amino acids long. CDR3 bases: TGTGCCAGCAGTCCATTCCGGGGATTAGGAGCTAACGAGCAGTACTTC. It codes for CASSPFRGLGANEQYF.

The table lists this clonotype with a few counts. This rearrangement joins TRBV5-6 to TRBJ2-3; D unclear. Germline V lookup: CDR1 SGHDT, CDR2 YYEEEE. V dropped 1 base and J dropped 3 bases, with 15 bases sitting between them. The CDR3 is made up of 16 amino acids. The CDR3 sequence is CASSLLQALGTDTQYF. CDR3 sequence (DNA): TGTGCCAGCAGCTTGCTTCAGGCTTTGGGAACAGATACGCAGTATTTT. Filled out from reference TRBV5-6 and TRBJ2-3, the complete variable domain reads DAGVTQSPTHLIKTRGQQVTLRCSPKSGHDTVSWYQQALGQGPQFIFQYYEEEERQRGNFPDRFSGHQFPNYSSELNVNALLLGDSALYLCASSLLQALGTDTQYFGPGTRLTVL.

The chain couples TRBV14 to TRBJ2-3, with D possibly being TRBD1 (5 bases). CDR3 size: 16 residues. The germline V gene has CDR1 SGHDN and CDR2 FVKESK. Trimming took off 0 bases at V and 2 bases at J, with 12 bases between the two ends. CDR3 DNA sequence: TGTGCCAGCAGCCAAGAGGGGCTCACTTACACAGATACGCAGTATTTT. This sequence encodes CASSQEGLTYTDTQYF.